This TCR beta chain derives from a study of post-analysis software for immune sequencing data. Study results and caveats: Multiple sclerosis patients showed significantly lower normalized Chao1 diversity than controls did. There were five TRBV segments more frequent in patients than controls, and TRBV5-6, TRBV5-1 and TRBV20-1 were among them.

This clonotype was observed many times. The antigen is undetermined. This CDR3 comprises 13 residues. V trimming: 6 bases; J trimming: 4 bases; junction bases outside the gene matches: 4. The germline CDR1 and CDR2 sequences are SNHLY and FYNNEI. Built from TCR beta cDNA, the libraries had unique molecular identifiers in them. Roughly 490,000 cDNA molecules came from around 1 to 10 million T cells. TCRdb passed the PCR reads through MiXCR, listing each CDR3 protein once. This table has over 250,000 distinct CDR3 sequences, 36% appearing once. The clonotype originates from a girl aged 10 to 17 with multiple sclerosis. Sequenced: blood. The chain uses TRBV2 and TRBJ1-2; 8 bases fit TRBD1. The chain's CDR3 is CASRGDRLYGYTF. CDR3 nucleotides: TGTGCCAGCAGGGGGGACAGGCTCTATGGCTACACCTTC. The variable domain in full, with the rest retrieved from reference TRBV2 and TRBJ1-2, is EPEVTQTPSHQVTQMGQEVILRCVPISNHLYFYWYRQILGQKVEFLVSFYNNEISEKSEIFDDQFSVERPDGSNFTLKIRSTKLEDSAMYFCASRGDRLYGYTFGSGTRLTVV.